This T cell receptor (beta chain) stems from a study of early T cells in non-severe SARS-CoV-2 infection (dated by TCRdb to about 2021). For the study in its entirety: Because TCR sequencing relied on bulk RNA taken from unsorted whole blood, pairing of alpha and beta chains was not possible. Points the paper makes about the study in general: Matching against VDJdb was skewed toward anti-spike CD8 responses, likely underestimated virus-specific expansions, and missed private and CD4 specificities.

In this sample, this clonotype turned up a few times. No antigen is known for it. Base qualities are not at hand, and no much larger clone is one base apart. The library was obtained by 5' RACE. Data came from a NextSeq 500. Unique molecular identifiers were attached to individual cDNA molecules in the TCR library protocol so that sequencing error and PCR bias could be corrected. Both TCR alpha and beta chains were sequenced, and tight co-correlation was observed between alpha and beta sequence abundances in each sample. Processing in the source paper ran as follows. Decombinator V4 was used to perform V gene, J gene and CDR3 annotation of TCR sequences. Expanded TCRs were defined as changing significantly between any two time points under a Poisson model with p below 0.0001. TCR abundances were normalised to the total number of TCRs sequenced per sample and expressed as counts per million. VDJdb, accessed 1 November 2021, was searched for CMV, EBV and SARS-CoV-2 annotated TCRs, with TCRs annotated for multiple antigens excluded. Using fastp at Q25 and MiXCR, TCRdb reprocessed the public reads and kept productive beta chains. Entries are consolidated by CDR3 protein sequence, retaining the most common genes and DNA. The V and J calls and clone size come from TCRdb's table, not from the authors' own analysis. Here the sample has more than 85,000 distinct CDR3 sequences; over 15% occur a single time. The biggest ten clones account for about 5% of the sample.

This was a case-control study nested in a cohort of healthcare workers in London, UK, who had nasopharyngeal swab PCR tests and blood samples taken every week. Healthcare workers were recruited during the week of the UK lockdown, between 23 and 31 March 2020, and followed weekly for up to 16 weeks. This material consisted of whole blood, taken at baseline. The receptor comes from an adult who was a healthcare worker with PCR-confirmed SARS-CoV-2 infection or an uninfected control (not recorded which).

CDR3 protein: CASSFVDNEQFF. The nucleotide sequence is given as TGTGCCAGCAGCTTCGTGGACAATGAGCAGTTCTTC. The chain is assembled from TRBV7-9 and TRBJ2-1, with the D gene call left open. The trim is 3 bases for V and 5 bases for J, with a gap of 5 bases between the germline ends. The CDR3 contains 12 residues, cysteine and phenylalanine counted. Only the CDR3 region is kept as DNA, spanning 36 bases read in frame from base 1. The germline V gene (reference sequence) sets CDR1 to SEHNR and CDR2 to FQNEAQ.